Listed below are T cell receptor beta chains from one sample, sequenced in a study of T cell repertoires in cytomegalovirus infection. TCRdb used MiXCR to reprocess the reads, holding one entry per CDR3 protein. The table lists 700,000 to 900,000 distinct CDR3 sequences, about 27% of them singletons. Which antigens these TCRs recognize remains unknown. The sample was cultured CD8+ T cells from PBMCs, taken from culture after CMV antigen stimulation. The receptors were gathered from a human donor in good health (CMV status not recorded). Some clones in this sample may be carry-over from other donors' samples. Each CDR3 is given with its conserved first and last residue.

j_gene	v_gene	CDR3aa
TRBJ1-1	TRBV6-1	CASRVPWGVEAFF
TRBJ2-2	TRBV3-1	CASSRLDREDENTGELFF
TRBJ2-1	TRBV5-1	CASSSSLAGVDGEQFF
TRBJ2-3	TRBV2	CASLSGLSSTDTQYF
TRBJ2-2	TRBV11-3	CASSHRDFNTGELFF
TRBJ2-7	TRBV19	CASSNGFPAGPYEQYF
TRBJ1-2	TRBV6-1	CASSTWTGEGYGYTF
TRBJ2-1	TRBV6-2/TRBV6-3	CASSYPSGGPRSYNEQFF
TRBJ2-5	TRBV7-2	CASSLSGGKTQYF
TRBJ2-7	TRBV27	CASSSRGPGAYEQYF
TRBJ1-2	TRBV5-6	CASSSTRDYQGYTF
TRBJ1-1	TRBV4-3	CASSQEGRGPESPGTEAFF
TRBJ2-5	TRBV6-4	CASSEGTGQETQYF
TRBJ1-6	TRBV20-1	CSARDDGSSYNSPLHF
TRBJ2-7	TRBV29-1	CSVGGGLSYEQYF
TRBJ1-5	TRBV12-3/TRBV12-4	CASSQQGVSNQPQHF
TRBJ2-5	TRBV7-6	CASSLDGPGHPQETQYF
TRBJ1-1	TRBV19	CASRPPTGRNTEAFF
TRBJ2-7	TRBV7-3	CASQQGSDEQYF
TRBJ2-2	TRBV9	CASSAPTAGGQNTGELFF
TRBJ2-5	TRBV12-3/TRBV12-4	CASSLGGGPLETQYF
TRBJ1-1	TRBV5-1	CASSLRRGQGWRTEAFF
TRBJ1-1	TRBV5-4	CASSLDGIYYSF